Listed below are T cell receptor beta chains from one sample, sequenced in a study of T cell clonotyping in hematopoietic cell transplantation. Data came from immunoSEQ multiplex PCR; TCRdb stores just in-frame clones and leaves some out. The table includes 10,000 or so clones, about 80% detected once. The material sequenced was peripheral blood mononuclear cells, taken 180 days after allogeneic stem cell transplant. These TCRs come from a female patient aged 50-60 years who had an allogeneic stem cell transplant from a related donor, so the T cells may come from the graft donor. Some clones in this sample may be carry-over from other donors' samples. The CDR3 runs from the conserved cysteine through the conserved F or W. Fields, in order: D gene, J gene, clone size, V gene, CDR3 protein, CDR3 DNA. The D gene is left open where the match is weak. Expanded clones are given a class, and other clones once, few, many or no size at all.

d_call: TRBD1; j_call: TRBJ1-1; clone_size: -; v_call: TRBV6-5; cdr3_aa: CASSVTGGRNTEAFF; cdr3_nt: TGTGCCAGCAGCGTGACAGGGGGCCGAAACACTGAAGCTTTCTTT
d_call: -; j_call: TRBJ1-1; clone_size: -; v_call: TRBV5-1; cdr3_aa: CASSLRQVSPMNTEAFF; cdr3_nt: TGCGCCAGCAGCTTGAGGCAGGTATCCCCCATGAACACTGAAGCTTTCTTT
d_call: -; j_call: TRBJ2-3; clone_size: -; v_call: TRBV9; cdr3_aa: CASSVVGATLSTDTQYF; cdr3_nt: TGTGCCAGCAGCGTGGTGGGGGCCACGCTCAGCACAGATACGCAGTATTTT
d_call: -; j_call: TRBJ2-7; clone_size: medium-sized; v_call: TRBV5-1; cdr3_aa: CASTEGTALVEQYF; cdr3_nt: TGCGCCAGCACCGAGGGGACGGCTTTAGTCGAGCAGTACTTC
d_call: -; j_call: TRBJ2-2; clone_size: few; v_call: TRBV7-9; cdr3_aa: CASSMTSTGELFF; cdr3_nt: TGTGCCAGCAGCATGACTAGCACCGGGGAGCTGTTTTTT
d_call: -; j_call: TRBJ2-3; clone_size: -; v_call: TRBV7-9; cdr3_aa: CASSPRQGGHGTDTQYF; cdr3_nt: TGTGCCAGCAGCCCCCGTCAGGGGGGGCACGGCACAGATACGCAGTATTTT
d_call: TRBD1; j_call: TRBJ2-3; clone_size: once; v_call: TRBV11-2; cdr3_aa: CASSLQGQSTDTQYF; cdr3_nt: TGTGCCAGCAGCTTACAGGGACAGAGCACAGATACGCAGTATTTT
d_call: -; j_call: TRBJ2-3; clone_size: -; v_call: TRBV25-1; cdr3_aa: CASSEYASGDTQYF; cdr3_nt: TGTGCCAGCAGTGAATACGCTAGTGGGGATACGCAGTATTTT
d_call: TRBD2; j_call: TRBJ2-2; clone_size: -; v_call: TRBV2; cdr3_aa: CASSGLAKNTGELFF; cdr3_nt: TGTGCCAGCAGTGGACTAGCCAAGAACACCGGGGAGCTGTTTTTT
d_call: TRBD1; j_call: TRBJ1-2; clone_size: -; v_call: TRBV6-6; cdr3_aa: CASSSGGGGYTF; cdr3_nt: TGTGCCAGCAGTTCAGGGGGCGGAGGCTACACCTTC
d_call: -; j_call: TRBJ2-5; clone_size: once; v_call: TRBV4-3; cdr3_aa: CASSQDNFETQYF; cdr3_nt: TGCGCCAGCAGCCAAGATAATTTCGAGACCCAGTACTTC
d_call: -; j_call: TRBJ2-7; clone_size: -; v_call: TRBV5-1; cdr3_aa: CASSLTGTMSYEQYF; cdr3_nt: TGCGCCAGCAGCTTAACAGGGACTATGTCCTACGAGCAGTACTTC
d_call: -; j_call: TRBJ2-2; clone_size: -; v_call: TRBV7-9; cdr3_aa: CASSFPGRELFF; cdr3_nt: TGTGCCAGCAGCTTTCCAGGCCGGGAGCTGTTTTTT
d_call: -; j_call: TRBJ2-7; clone_size: -; v_call: TRBV7-2; cdr3_aa: CASSLKDQHPYEQYF; cdr3_nt: TGTGCCAGCAGCTTAAAGGACCAGCATCCCTACGAGCAGTACTTC
d_call: -; j_call: TRBJ1-4; clone_size: -; v_call: TRBV15; cdr3_aa: CATSRPGATNEKLFF; cdr3_nt: TGTGCCACCAGCAGACCCGGGGCCACTAATGAAAAACTGTTTTTT
d_call: TRBD1; j_call: TRBJ2-7; clone_size: once; v_call: TRBV7-2; cdr3_aa: CASSLAGQGAQLPSYEQYF; cdr3_nt: TGTGCCAGCAGCTTAGCCGGACAGGGGGCACAGTTACCTTCCTACGAGCAGTACTTC
d_call: TRBD1; j_call: TRBJ2-6; clone_size: -; v_call: TRBV6-6; cdr3_aa: CASSSYRGLGANVLTF; cdr3_nt: TGTGCCAGCAGTTCATACAGGGGGCTAGGGGCCAACGTCCTGACTTTC
d_call: -; j_call: TRBJ2-2; clone_size: -; v_call: TRBV2; cdr3_aa: CASTLEHTGELFF; cdr3_nt: TGTGCCAGCACTCTGGAGCACACCGGGGAGCTGTTTTTT
d_call: -; j_call: TRBJ1-1; clone_size: -; v_call: TRBV5-1; cdr3_aa: CASSFGQSNTEAFF; cdr3_nt: TGCGCCAGCAGCTTCGGACAGTCGAACACTGAAGCTTTCTTT
d_call: -; j_call: TRBJ1-1; clone_size: -; v_call: TRBV7-2; cdr3_aa: CASSLGPLRAGAEAFF; cdr3_nt: TGTGCCAGCAGCTTAGGCCCTTTACGCGCTGGGGCTGAAGCTTTCTTT
d_call: -; j_call: TRBJ1-2; clone_size: -; v_call: TRBV18; cdr3_aa: CASSLRQDYGYTF; cdr3_nt: TGTGCCAGCTCTCTCCGACAAGACTATGGCTACACCTTC
d_call: -; j_call: TRBJ1-2; clone_size: -; v_call: TRBV4-3; cdr3_aa: CASSQNLRVNYGYTF; cdr3_nt: TGCGCCAGCAGCCAAAATCTCAGGGTCAACTATGGCTACACCTTC
d_call: -; j_call: TRBJ1-1; clone_size: -; v_call: TRBV2; cdr3_aa: CASTPQTANTEAFF; cdr3_nt: TGTGCCAGCACCCCGCAGACGGCGAACACTGAAGCTTTCTTT